The 32 T cell receptor beta chains below were found in one sample sequenced in a study of OX40 agonist ivuxolimab in advanced cancers. Profiling relied on immunoSEQ multiplex PCR, and the TCRdb table lists in-frame clones only, not all of them. The sample includes around 40,000 clones, roughly 86% of them seen just once. The sequencing here drew on CD4+ or CD8+ T cells sorted from blood, taken in a trial of the OX40 agonist ivuxolimab. These receptors were collected from an adult with an advanced solid tumor such as melanoma, head and neck, liver or kidney cancer.

This clone is a singleton in its sample. This chain connects TRBV7-8 to TRBJ2-3; D ambiguous. This CDR3 has 12 amino acids. Germline V gene lookup returns CDR1 SGHVS and CDR2 FQNEAQ. With 6 bases removed from V and 6 bases from J, the gap between germline ends came to 10 bases. The CDR3 loop reads CASRHLPDTQYF. DNA of the CDR3: TGTGCCAGCAGACACCTTCCTGATACGCAGTATTTT.

The chain uses TRBV15 and TRBJ2-5, with D maybe TRBD2 (6 bases). CDR3 length equals 15 residues. V was shortened by 3 bases and J by 3 bases, with 14 bases between the two germline ends. Germline-derived CDR1 and CDR2 are LNHNV and YYDKDF (reference sequence). The DNA of the CDR3 is TGTGCCACCAGCAGGTTTGTAGCGGCCGAAGAGACCCAGTACTTC. Translation: CATSRFVAAEETQYF.

The V gene is TRBV15, the J gene TRBJ2-1; TRBD2 aligns across 14 bases. The junction had 2 bases not matched to a gene; V was cut back by 0 bases and J by 7 bases. The CDR3 contains 16 residues. Germline-derived CDR1 and CDR2 are LNHNV and YYDKDF (reference sequence). CDR3 sequence (DNA): TGTGCCACCAGCAGAGAGGGACTAGCGGGGGATAATGAGCAGTTCTTC. Its protein product is CATSREGLAGDNEQFF.

Only one count was recorded for this clone. The chain links TRBV2 to TRBJ2-7, with D maybe TRBD2 (6 bases). Germline V gives CDR1 SNHLY, CDR2 FYNNEI. The CDR3 is 11 amino acids. V lost 6 bases to trimming and J lost 11 bases, with 14 bases between them. CDR3 DNA sequence: TGTGCCAGCAGGGGAGGAGAGGGAGAGTACTTC. Translated: CASRGGEGEYF.

J is TRBJ2-2 and V is TRBV9; tentative D call: TRBD2 (5 bases). Trimming left V 6 bases short and J 7 bases short, with 22 bases between. CDR3 length: 16 amino acids. Germline V gene lookup returns CDR1 SGDLS and CDR2 YYNGEE. The CDR3 region has the DNA TGTGCCAGCATGCTATGGGTCGGGGATGAAGGCGGGGAGCTGTTTTTT. Its protein is CASMLWVGDEGGELFF.

This rearrangement joins TRBV6-1 to TRBJ2-1, with no clear D. Germline V gene sequence: CDR1 MNHNS, CDR2 SASEGT. V was trimmed by 3 bases and J by 8 bases, leaving 5 bases between them. The CDR3 contains 11 residues. The CDR3 bases are TGTGCCAGCAGTGACCAGTATGAGCAGTTCTTC. As protein: CASSDQYEQFF.

The chain combines TRBV7-8 with TRBJ2-2, with 12 positions matching TRBD2. The CDR3 has 17 amino acids. Unmatched junction bases numbered 6, after V lost 0 bases and J lost 7 bases. CDR1 and CDR2 from the germline V gene are SGHVS and FQNEAQ. DNA of the CDR3: TGTGCCAGCAGCTTAGCAGGACTAGCGGGATTGAACGGGGAGCTGTTTTTT. Its translation is CASSLAGLAGLNGELFF.

The chain is built from TRBV27 and TRBJ1-2; D might be TRBD1 (5 bases). V shed 9 bases and J shed 4 bases, with 12 bases lying between them. The CDR3 loop spans 12 amino acids. Germline V lookup: CDR1 MNHEY, CDR2 SMNVEV (reference sequence). In nucleotides, the CDR3 is TGTGCCAGTGGGGCGCTCCGCTATGGCTACACCTTC. Translation: CASGALRYGYTF.

CDR3 DNA sequence: TGTGCCAGCAGTTTCCGAGGCTCCTACGAGCAGTACTTC. This translates into CASSFRGSYEQYF. This chain connects TRBV27 to TRBJ2-7; no clear D. Germline V CDR1 and CDR2: MNHEY, SMNVEV (reference sequence). Trimming pared 3 bases from V and 0 bases from J, leaving 6 bases between. The CDR3 spans 13 residues.

The rearrangement links TRBV5-5 to TRBJ1-1; D gene uncertain. CDR1 and CDR2 (germline): SGHKS, YYEKEE (reference sequence). The germline V and J ends were trimmed by 1 base and 0 bases, with 4 bases remaining between them. The CDR3 has 13 amino acids. The CDR3 is CASSLRLNTEAFF. The CDR3, as DNA: TGTGCCAGCAGCTTGCGTTTGAACACTGAAGCTTTCTTT. The full variable domain, in which reference TRBV5-5 and TRBJ1-1 provide the parts outside the CDR3, is DAGVTQSPTHLIKTRGQQVTLRCSPISGHKSVSWYQQVLGQGPQFIFQYYEKEERGRGNFPDRFSARQFPNYSSELNVNALLLGDSALYLCASSLRLNTEAFFGQGTRLTVV.

CDR3 residues: CASSPAGSAGEETQYF. As DNA, the CDR3 is TGTGCCAGCAGCCCCGCGGGTTCAGCGGGAGAAGAGACCCAGTACTTC. The V and J genes are TRBV7-9 and TRBJ2-5, with 8 bases lining up with TRBD2. Germline V lookup: CDR1 SEHNR, CDR2 FQNEAQ (reference sequence). The length of the CDR3 is 16 residues. Trimming cost V 5 bases and J 3 bases; bases outside gene matches: 11.

The rearrangement joins TRBV11-3 to TRBJ2-3; D is undetermined. This CDR3 comprises 16 residues. Per the germline V gene, CDR1 is SGHNT and CDR2 is YENEEA. V gave up 5 bases and J gave up 5 bases, with 20 bases separating them. The CDR3 region is CASSTYGSQEEDTQYF. CDR3 DNA sequence: TGTGCCAGCAGCACCTACGGGTCGCAAGAAGAAGATACGCAGTATTTT.

The gene calls are TRBV19 and TRBJ1-5, with D tentatively TRBD1 (6 bases). V was pared by 2 bases and J by 0 bases, with 17 bases between. Germline V gives CDR1 LNHDA, CDR2 SQIVND (reference sequence). The CDR3 extends over 18 amino acids. CDR3 residues: CASSIFPSGQYSNQPQHF. The CDR3 DNA is TGTGCCAGTAGTATATTCCCCTCGGGACAATATAGCAATCAGCCCCAGCATTTT.

The V call is TRBV19, the J call TRBJ2-2; no clear D. The germline gives CDR1 LNHDA, CDR2 SQIVND (reference sequence). This CDR3 region has 13 residues. V was shortened by 7 bases and J by 1 base, with 7 bases between the two germline ends. CDR3 amino acids: CASTYLNTGELFF. The CDR3 coding sequence is TGTGCCAGTACATATTTGAACACCGGGGAGCTGTTTTTT.

The chain links TRBV29-1 to TRBJ2-3; D ambiguous. V was clipped by 7 bases and J by 1 base, with 6 bases between them. The CDR3 covers 11 residues. Looked up from germline, CDR1 is SQVTM and CDR2 is ANQGSEA. The CDR3 coding sequence is TGCAGCGCCCTGGGCACAGATACGCAGTATTTT. The encoded protein is CSALGTDTQYF.

The rearrangement links TRBV19 to TRBJ2-1; D remains unclear. CDR1 is LNHDA and CDR2 is SQIVND in the germline V gene (reference sequence). V was trimmed by 3 bases and J by 4 bases, leaving 7 bases between them. The CDR3 covers 13 residues. As DNA, the CDR3 is TGTGCCAGTAGTATGGGCCTATACAATGAGCAGTTCTTC. Amino acid sequence: CASSMGLYNEQFF.

This sequence joins TRBV6-6 and TRBJ2-3, with 11 bases lining up with TRBD2. Germline V gene sequence: CDR1 MNHNY, CDR2 SVGAGI (reference sequence). This CDR3 contains 15 residues. Unmatched junction bases numbered 3, after V lost 5 bases and J lost 2 bases. CDR3 bases: TGTGCCAGCAGTCTAGCGGGAGGCGACACAGATACGCAGTATTTT. Encoded protein: CASSLAGGDTDTQYF.

V usage is TRBV6-5 and J usage is TRBJ2-3; 7 nucleotides agree with TRBD1. CDR1 and CDR2 from the germline V gene are MNHEY and SVGAGI. Trimming removed 4 bases from V and 3 bases from J; junction bases left unmatched: 7. The CDR3 is made up of 15 amino acids. The CDR3 loop is CASSSRQGLTDTQYF. The CDR3 DNA is TGTGCCAGCAGTTCGCGACAGGGTCTGACAGATACGCAGTATTTT.

This chain joins TRBV5-1 and TRBJ2-7; 10 bases line up with TRBD1. This CDR3 region has 16 residues. After removal of 0 bases from V and 4 bases from J, the junction contained 7 bases not matched to a gene. Looked up from germline, CDR1 is SGHRS and CDR2 is YFSETQ. The CDR3 sequence: CASSLDHGGQGYEQYF. The CDR3 DNA reads as TGCGCCAGCAGCTTGGACCACGGGGGACAGGGGTACGAGCAGTACTTC.

The rearrangement joins TRBV7-2 to TRBJ2-1, with TRBD2 as a possible D gene (5 bases). Germline CDR1 is SGHTA and CDR2 is FQGNSA. There are 15 residues in the CDR3. V was clipped by 0 bases and J by 2 bases, with 8 bases between them. CDR3 in DNA: TGTGCCAGCAGCTTAGCGGGAGTCGCCTACAATGAGCAGTTCTTC. Residues: CASSLAGVAYNEQFF.

V usage is TRBV13 and J usage is TRBJ1-2; D not resolved. The CDR3 extends over 11 amino acids. Trimming took off 2 bases at V and 8 bases at J, with 6 bases between the two ends. Germline lookup yields CDR1 PRHDT and CDR2 FYEKMQ (reference sequence). CDR3 sequence reads: CASSLNGGYTF. The DNA for the CDR3 is TGTGCCAGCAGCTTAAACGGGGGCTACACCTTC.

The chain has TRBV19 and TRBJ2-5; TRBD1 is a possible D gene (5 bases). The V and J ends lost 4 bases and 3 bases respectively, with 15 bases between them. This CDR3 has 15 residues. Germline CDR1 LNHDA, CDR2 SQIVND (reference sequence). In nucleotides, the CDR3 is TGTGCCAGTAGTAGGAGACAGTTCGAGGAAGAGACCCAGTACTTC. It yields the protein CASSRRQFEEETQYF.

This chain uses TRBV10-3 with TRBJ2-7, with TRBD1 identical over 7 bases. J was trimmed by 2 bases and V by 7 bases; bases with no gene match: 11. Germline V gene lookup returns CDR1 ENHRY and CDR2 SYGVKD. There are 15 residues in the CDR3. Written as DNA, the CDR3 is TGTGCCATCACCCACGATTCGGACAGGACCTACGAGCAGTACTTC. It encodes CAITHDSDRTYEQYF.

The count of this clone is one. The chain employs TRBV18 and TRBJ2-1, with D hard to call. This CDR3 has 14 amino acids. Germline-derived CDR1 and CDR2 are KGHSH and LQKENI. Trimming took off 3 bases at V and 3 bases at J, with 9 bases between the two ends. DNA for the CDR3: TGTGCCAGCTCACCGCCAACAGTCTACAATGAGCAGTTCTTC. Its protein product is CASSPPTVYNEQFF.

The chain joins TRBV7-6 to TRBJ1-3, with no clear D. The V end was cut by 2 bases, the J end by 0 bases, with 8 bases between. Germline assignment: CDR1 SGHVS and CDR2 FNYEAQ. The CDR3 runs to 15 residues. CDR3 DNA: TGTGCCAGCAGCTTAAATACAGACTCTGGAAACACCATATATTTT. This translates into CASSLNTDSGNTIYF.

The rearrangement joins TRBV7-9 to TRBJ1-3, with 7 bases lining up with TRBD1. The CDR3 loop spans 14 amino acids. Trimming cost V 5 bases and J 3 bases; bases outside gene matches: 4. Germline V gene sequence: CDR1 SEHNR, CDR2 FQNEAQ (reference sequence). The CDR3: CASSTTGNGNTIYF. DNA of the CDR3: TGTGCCAGCAGCACGACAGGGAATGGAAACACCATATATTTT. Supplemented by reference TRBV7-9 and TRBJ1-3, the full variable domain reads DTGVSQNPRHKITKRGQNVTFRCDPISEHNRLYWYRQTLGQGPEFLTYFQNEAQLEKSRLLSDRFSAERPKGSFSTLEIQRTEQGDSAMYLCASSTTGNGNTIYFGEGSWLTVV.

The rearrangement links TRBV5-1 to TRBJ2-7; the D gene is possibly TRBD2 (6 bases). This CDR3 is 13 amino acids long. Germline V lookup: CDR1 SGHRS, CDR2 YFSETQ. The V gene lost 0 bases and the J gene lost 5 bases, with 9 bases spanning the gap. CDR3 in amino acids: CASSLGGRNEQYV. The CDR3 DNA reads TGCGCCAGCAGCTTGGGAGGGAGGAACGAGCAGTACGTC.

The gene calls are TRBV27 and TRBJ1-5; D remains ambiguous. The CDR3 has 13 residues. Germline V gene sequence: CDR1 MNHEY, CDR2 SMNVEV (reference sequence). The V end lost 5 bases, the J end lost 0 bases, and 5 bases lay between the germline ends. As DNA, the CDR3 is TGTGCCAGCAGTCCCTATAGCAATCAGCCCCAGCATTTT. Protein: CASSPYSNQPQHF.

The rearrangement joins TRBV6-6 to TRBJ2-7, with 9 bases fitting TRBD1. The CDR3 is 15 amino acids. Losses at the gene ends were 0 bases for V and 4 bases for J; bases not matched to a gene: 4. Germline lookup yields CDR1 MNHNY and CDR2 SVGAGI (reference sequence). The CDR3: CASSYSMDRGYEQYF. The CDR3, as DNA: TGTGCCAGCAGTTACTCGATGGACAGGGGATACGAGCAGTACTTC.

This clone came up once. V is TRBV7-9 and J is TRBJ1-2; possibly TRBD1 for D (6 bases). The V and J ends lost 5 bases and 4 bases respectively, with 14 bases between them. There are 14 residues in the CDR3. The germline V gene encodes CDR1 SEHNR and CDR2 FQNEAQ (reference sequence). The CDR3 DNA is TGTGCCAGCAGCCCGCCGGGGGACATCTATGGCTACACCTTC. It is translated as CASSPPGDIYGYTF.

The chain combines TRBV4-1 with TRBJ1-5; D gene unclear. Germline V gene data show CDR1 as MGHRA and CDR2 as YSYEKL. The CDR3 spans 15 residues. Trimming took 5 bases from V and 3 from J, leaving 14 bases between them. CDR3 sequence reads: CASSSWLGPNQPQHF. CDR3 sequence (DNA): TGCGCCAGCAGCAGCTGGTTGGGTCCCAATCAGCCCCAGCATTTT.

This chain links TRBV6-6 with TRBJ2-1; TRBD1 or TRBD2 may be the D gene (5 bases each). The V and J ends lost 8 bases and 7 bases respectively, with 15 bases between them. Germline values: CDR1 MNHNY, CDR2 SVGAGI (reference sequence). The CDR3 length is 13 residues. As DNA, the CDR3 is TGTGCCAGCGGCGAGGGGATGGGGAATGAGCAGTTCTTC. This sequence encodes CASGEGMGNEQFF.